The clone carrying this TCR beta chain was counted a few times. To make TCR beta libraries, researchers used iRepertoire HTBI primers and Arm-PCR of CDR3 regions. MiXCR was run by TCRdb on the multiplex PCR reads, yielding one entry per CDR3 protein. The sample holds roughly 610,000 distinct CDR3 sequences, around 17% seen once. This entry belongs to a study of regulatory T cells in long-lasting Graves disease. V was pared by 2 bases and J by 1 base, with 9 bases between. Germline V CDR1 and CDR2: SGHRS, YFSETQ. The CDR3 is 15 residues long. Regarding time point: newly diagnosed GD, antithyroid drugs for less than 3 months. PBMCs were the source of the RNA used for TCR sequencing. This sample was also put to use in a study of T cells in Graves' hyperthyroidism and ophthalmopathy.

The genes are TRBV5-1 and TRBJ2-2, with D uncertain. The sequencing used peripheral blood mononuclear cells (PBMCs), collected at new diagnosis, from a patient treated with antithyroid drugs. The TCR originated in a woman in her twenties or thirties with Graves disease. This chain's CDR3 is CASSFQVENTGELFF. CDR3 nucleotide sequence: TGCGCCAGCAGCTTTCAAGTCGAGAACACCGGGGAGCTGTTTTTT.